This passage covers 14 T cell receptor delta chains from one sample sequenced in a study of γδ T cells in repeated Plasmodium falciparum infection. TCRdb reapplied CATT to the multiplex PCR reads. The table lists around 57,000 delta-chain clones, approximately 1.5% of them singletons, with over 12% in the top ten. Bulk repertoires came from Vgamma9/Vdelta2+ or Vdelta2-negative gammadelta T cells flow-sorted from PBMC. The specimen sequenced was gamma-delta T cells from blood. These receptor sequences come from a pool of human donors (malaria-infected and uninfected, not separated).

This clone showed up many times. This likely traces to a read error, being one base from a far larger clone. Other nucleotide sequences from this sample produce the same CDR3. This chain links TRDV2 with TRDJ1; 13 bases are shared with TRDD3. The CDR3 is made up of 18 amino acids. Per germline, CDR1 GEAIGNYY and CDR2 EKD. The CDR3 nucleotides read TGTGCCTGTGACCCCTACTGGGGGATACGCCTTTACACCGATAAGCTCATCTTT. It codes for CACDPYWGIRLYTDKLIF.

The table lists this clone with many counts. This DNA translates differently at residue 4 from the TCRdb protein, which is that of a much larger clone; a read error is likely, and the protein shown is the DNA's own translation. The chain joins TRDV3 to TRDJ1; no firm D call. V dropped 0 bases and J dropped 0 bases, with 5 bases sitting between them. Germline V gene lookup returns CDR1 TVYSNPD and CDR2 GDNSRS (reference sequence). The CDR3 has 12 amino acids. In nucleotides, the CDR3 is TGTGCCTTTAGACCCTACACCGATAAACTCATCTTT. It specifies CAFRPYTDKLIF.

For this clone: This likely came from a read error, as a far larger clone is one base away. This sample also contains other DNA sequences that code for the same CDR3. Called V gene: TRDV1; the J gene was not called; the table's D call TRDD3 went unverified against the DNA. The CDR3 contains 21 residues. The germline gives CDR1 TSWWSYY, CDR2 QGS. CDR3 in DNA: TGTGCTCTTGCCTTATTGGGTCTCTTCCGTTCGGAGGGGATACTTAGCGATAAGCTCATCTTT. It is translated as CALALLGLFRSEGILSDKLIF.

Concerning this clone: Translating this DNA gives a protein that differs at residue 7 from the TCRdb one, which belongs to a much larger clone; a read error is likely, and the protein shown is this translation. V usage is TRDV3 and J usage is TRDJ1; 11 bases line up with TRDD3. The J gene was missing in TCRdb and was found by matching the end of the DNA to germline. This CDR3 is 21 amino acids long. V lost 4 bases and J lost 2; bases outside the gene matches: 27. Per the germline V gene, CDR1 is TVYSNPD and CDR2 is GDNSRS (reference sequence). The CDR3 DNA reads as TGTGCCTCTAGAGTCCCCCTCTTTGGGGGATACGCGGGAGGTATAACCGATAAACTCATCTTT. Translated: CASRVPLFGGYAGGITDKLIF.

This clone was found a few times. Given a much more abundant clone one base away, this may be a read error. This chain connects TRDV1 to TRDJ1; 9 nucleotides agree with TRDD3. TCRdb lists no J gene, so it was determined here by aligning the DNA to germline. CDR1 and CDR2 (germline): TSWWSYY, QGS. Trimming removed 3 bases from V and 0 bases from J; junction bases left unmatched: 20. The CDR3 runs to 21 residues. Written as DNA, the CDR3 is TGTGCTCTTGGGGATTCGCTTCCTTACTGGGGGACTCCTTCGTACACCGATAAACTCATCTTT. Amino acids: CALGDSLPYWGTPSYTDKLIF.

This clone appeared many times. A much larger clone lies one base from this, so it may be a read error. Other DNA sequences from this sample encode an identical CDR3 as well. The chain joins TRDV3 to TRDJ1, with TRDD3 as a possible D gene (6 bases). Trimming left V 5 bases short and J 8 bases short, with 21 bases between. CDR1 and CDR2 from the germline V gene are TVYSNPD and GDNSRS (reference sequence). The CDR3 length is 13 residues. The CDR3 DNA sequence: TGTGCCCTGCGACTGGGTCAGGGGTCGAAACTCATCTTT. Translation gives CALRLGQGSKLIF.

This clone has a handful of counts. This is likely an artifact of a read error, given a far larger clone one base away. Other DNA sequences from this sample encode an identical CDR3 as well. V gene TRDV1 combines with J gene TRDJ1; the match to TRDD3 covers 12 bases. TCRdb supplies no J gene; here it was assigned by aligning the nucleotide sequence to germline. Unmatched junction bases numbered 25, after V lost 2 bases and J lost 3 bases. Germline values: CDR1 TSWWSYY, CDR2 QGS. The length of the CDR3 is 23 residues. This CDR3 is CALGEGLKAFLFLLGDTPDKLIF. The CDR3 DNA follows: TGTGCTCTTGGGGAAGGCTTAAAAGCCTTCCTATTCCTGCTGGGGGATACGCCCGATAAACTCATCTTT.

This clone was seen a few times. A far larger clone is off by one base, so a read error is likely. Other DNA sequences of this sample code for an identical CDR3. The V call is TRDV1, the J call TRDJ1; tentative D call: TRDD2 (8 bases). Germline CDR1 TSWWSYY, CDR2 QGS. The CDR3 has 22 residues. CDR3 bases: TGTGCCCTTGGGGAACCCGACGCTTCCTACAAAACTGGGGACTCTCGGGGCGATAAACTCATCTTT. Translated, it gives CALGEPDASYKTGDSRGDKLIF.

Points on this clone: A far larger clone is only one base removed, so a read error is likely. Distinct nucleotide sequences in the sample also encode this CDR3. The gene calls are TRDV1 and TRDJ1, with 11 bases lining up with TRDD3. CDR1 TSWWSYY and CDR2 QGS come from the germline V gene. The CDR3 has 22 amino acids. This chain's CDR3 is CALGDSSFLGRVWGIRTDKLIF. CDR3 bases: TGTGCTCTTGGGGATTCTTCCTTCCTCGGAAGAGTGTGGGGGATACGCACCGACAAACTCATCTTT.

This clone has a count of ten or more. This sequence is one base from a far larger clone and is likely a read error. Other DNA sequences in this sample translate to the same CDR3. V usage is TRDV1 and J usage is TRDJ2; D may correspond to TRDD1 or TRDD3 (5 bases each). Germline values: CDR1 TSWWSYY, CDR2 QGS. This CDR3 comprises 21 residues. Here the CDR3 DNA reads TGTGCTCTTGGGGAAGAGTCGTACCATGAAATGGGCAAAGGGGAGACAGCGCAACTCTTCTTT. This sequence encodes CALGEESYHEMGKGETAQLFF.

The J gene is uncalled and the V gene is TRDV2; no DNA check was done on the table's D call, TRDD3. Germline V gene sequence: CDR1 GEAIGNYY, CDR2 EKD. The CDR3 has 28 residues. The CDR3, as DNA: TGTGCCACGGCAAAGAATACACCTTGGCCAGGATTCTGTGGATTCAATCCATTAGCTCCTGGGACACCCGACAGATGTTTTTTC. It specifies CATAKNTPWPGFCGFNPLAPGTPDRCFF.

This clone has at least ten counts. TCRdb pairs this DNA with a much larger clone's protein that differs at residue 4, likely a read error; the protein shown was translated from the DNA. The rearrangement joins TRDV1 to TRDJ1; the D gene is possibly TRDD3 (6 bases). Germline V gene data show CDR1 as TSWWSYY and CDR2 as QGS. The CDR3 sequence is 25 residues long. The DNA for the CDR3 is TGTGCTCTTGAGGAACTTAGATACACCACACTACCCCTCTTATCGCTGGGGATCGAGGCCGATAAACTCATCTTT. The encoded protein is CALEELRYTTLPLLSLGIEADKLIF.

A remark on this clone: This likely came from a read error, as a far larger clone is one base away. The sample holds other DNA sequences that translate to the same CDR3. The chain couples TRDV3 to TRDJ1, with 8 bases that match TRDD3. Germline matching of the DNA provided the J gene here, since TCRdb leaves it blank. Per the germline V gene, CDR1 is TVYSNPD and CDR2 is GDNSRS (reference sequence). The CDR3 is made up of 23 amino acids. The CDR3 protein is CAFKKVLGPQGDKYPRYTDKLIF. The CDR3 DNA reads as TGTGCCTTTAAGAAGGTGCTGGGCCCCCAGGGGGATAAATATCCTAGGTACACTGATAAACTCATCTTT. The whole variable domain, filled in from reference TRDV3 and TRDJ1, reads CDKVTQSSPDQTVASGSEVVLLCTYDTVYSNPDLFWYRIRPDYSFQFVFYGDNSRSEGADFTQGRFSVKHILTQKAFHLVISPVRTEDSATYYCAFKKVLGPQGDKYPRYTDKLIFGKGTRVTVEP.

This clone was detected only a few times. A far larger clone is one nucleotide away, so this likely arose from a read error. The sample holds other DNA sequences that translate to the same CDR3. This chain uses TRDV1 with TRDJ1, with D perhaps matching TRDD3 (5 bases). TCRdb leaves out the J gene; it was filled in here by matching the DNA to germline. The germline V gene has CDR1 TSWWSYY and CDR2 QGS. V gave up 2 bases and J gave up 0 bases, with 43 bases separating them. This CDR3 is 26 amino acids long. CDR3 sequence (DNA): TGTGCTCTTGGGGAAGCTAAAGGTCTCCTGGGTACACAGACGATACTAGGGGCTGTTAACACCGATAAACTCATCTTT. Translation gives CALGEAKGLLGTQTILGAVNTDKLIF.